These 24 T cell receptor beta chains were all obtained from the same sample, sequenced in a study of T cells in Graves' hyperthyroidism and ophthalmopathy. The TCR beta CDR3 regions underwent amplification using RNA transcripts as the source. The HTBI primer set drove a first-round RT-PCR of the TCR CDR3. TCRdb re-called the multiplex PCR reads with MiXCR, one entry per CDR3 protein. Here the sample spans around 450,000 distinct CDR3 sequences, roughly 14% being singletons. The sample taken for sequencing was blood. Receptor source: a woman between 18 and 29 years old with Graves' hyperthyroidism.

V usage is TRBV7-2 and J usage is TRBJ1-3; D is perhaps TRBD1 (5 bases). CDR3 size: 15 residues. V was trimmed by 5 bases and J by 0 bases, leaving 11 bases between them. Germline CDR1 and CDR2: SGHTA and FQGNSA. Here the CDR3 DNA reads TGTGCCAGCAGCAGACAGACAACCTCTGGAAACACCATATATTTT. Translation: CASSRQTTSGNTIYF.

This clonotype has more than one count but fewer than ten. V and J are TRBV7-9 and TRBJ1-4; the D is unclear. Trimming pared 1 base from V and 0 bases from J, leaving 9 bases between. This CDR3 is 16 amino acids long. Germline V gene sequence: CDR1 SEHNR, CDR2 FQNEAQ (reference sequence). CDR3 coding DNA: TGTGCCAGCAGCTTAGTTCCGACCGCAACTAATGAAAAACTGTTTTTT. It encodes CASSLVPTATNEKLFF.

V usage is TRBV12-3 or TRBV12-4 and J usage is TRBJ1-2; the D is unclear. Trimming stripped 5 bases from V and 7 bases from J, with 20 bases between. This CDR3 region has 15 residues. The CDR3 protein is CASSGTGKVVSGYTF. CDR3 bases: TGTGCCAGCAGTGGAACCGGGAAGGTCGTGTCTGGCTACACCTTC.

This chain connects TRBV28 to TRBJ1-5; tentatively, D is TRBD1 (6 bases). V shed 11 bases and J shed 4 bases, with 21 bases lying between them. This CDR3 is built from 15 residues. The V gene's germline CDR1 is MDHEN and CDR2 SYDVKM. DNA of the CDR3: TGTGCCCTAGCTGGCGGCAGGGGATGGAATCAGCCCCAGCATTTT. The encoded protein is CALAGGRGWNQPQHF.

This clonotype showed up many times. The rearrangement uses TRBV12-3 or TRBV12-4 and TRBJ2-7; D may be TRBD1 (6 bases). The CDR3 loop spans 12 amino acids. Trimming cost V 4 bases and J 5 bases, with 9 bases left between them. This CDR3 reads CASSSTGNEQYF. CDR3 nucleotides: TGTGCCAGCAGTTCCACAGGGAACGAGCAGTACTTC.

This clonotype occurred a few times. The chain links TRBV2 to TRBJ1-6; TRBD1 might be the D (5 bases). The CDR3 spans 16 residues. Between the trimmed V and J ends, which lost 1 base and 7 bases, there was a span of 14 bases. CDR1 is SNHLY and CDR2 is FYNNEI in the germline V gene. The CDR3 DNA follows: TGTGCCAGCAGTGAAGGGATGGACACCAGCAATTCACCCCTCCACTTT. Protein: CASSEGMDTSNSPLHF.

Many counts were recorded for this clonotype. The junction departs from the called germline gene at one end, perhaps through a read error. The chain is built from TRBV7-2 and TRBJ1-2; 8 bases are a match to TRBD1. This CDR3 is 14 amino acids long. Germline CDR1 reads SGHTA; CDR2 reads FQGNSA. The CDR3 is CASSPYPIRGPFAF. CDR3 DNA: TGTGCCAGCAGCCCTTACCCGATCAGGGGGCCATTCGCCTTC.

This clonotype was seen repeatedly, ten times or more. J is TRBJ1-1 and V is TRBV12-3 or TRBV12-4; D remains unclear. The CDR3 covers 13 residues. V was trimmed by 6 bases and J by 4 bases, leaving 12 bases between them. The CDR3 nucleotides read TGTGCCAGCAGCCCCCTAGGTGCCACTGAAGCTTTCTTT. This codes for CASSPLGATEAFF.

This clonotype was observed at least ten times. The chain is built from TRBV15 and TRBJ2-3; D perhaps matches TRBD1 (6 bases). The V and J ends lost 3 bases and 0 bases respectively, with 10 bases between them. The CDR3 is made up of 15 amino acids. The germline V gene has CDR1 LNHNV and CDR2 YYDKDF (reference sequence). The CDR3 DNA follows: TGTGCCACCAGCAGCAGACAGGCGAGCACAGATACGCAGTATTTT. Translation: CATSSRQASTDTQYF. The full variable domain, its missing parts supplied by reference TRBV15 and TRBJ2-3, is DAMVIQNPRYQVTQFGKPVTLSCSQTLNHNVMYWYQQKSSQAPKLLFHYYDKDFNNEADTPDNFQSRRPNTSFCFLDIRSPGLGDTAMYLCATSSRQASTDTQYFGPGTRLTVL.

This clonotype was picked up many times. This chain connects TRBV20-1 to TRBJ2-3; 7 nucleotides align to TRBD1. The CDR3 is 14 amino acids. Trimming removed 6 bases from V and 4 bases from J; junction bases left unmatched: 10. The germline CDR1 and CDR2 sequences are DFQATT and SNEGSKA (reference sequence). The chain's CDR3 is CSALRSQGADTQYF. The CDR3 region has the DNA TGCAGTGCCCTCCGGTCGCAGGGGGCAGATACGCAGTATTTT.

This clonotype occurred many times. The chain links TRBV29-1 to TRBJ1-5, with 7 bases matching TRBD1. The germline gives CDR1 SQVTM, CDR2 ANQGSEA. After removal of 7 bases from V and 2 bases from J, the junction contained 5 bases not matched to a gene. The CDR3 is made up of 13 amino acids. This chain's CDR3 is CSAGTGGNQPQHF. DNA for the CDR3: TGCAGCGCCGGAACAGGGGGCAATCAGCCCCAGCATTTT.

The V gene is TRBV7-2, the J gene TRBJ2-1, with D unclear. Germline CDR1 is SGHTA and CDR2 is FQGNSA. This CDR3 region has 17 residues. Trimming removed 3 bases from V and 2 bases from J, with 17 bases in between. The CDR3 is CASSFPGDRSAYNEQFF. In DNA, the CDR3 is TGTGCCAGCAGCTTCCCCGGAGATCGATCGGCCTACAATGAGCAGTTCTTC.

Many counts were recorded for this clonotype. The rearrangement uses TRBV7-3 and TRBJ2-2; TRBD2 matches 9 bases. This CDR3 is 16 amino acids long. Germline V lookup: CDR1 SGHTA, CDR2 FQGTGA. J lost 0 bases, V lost 5 bases, and 4 bases had no gene match. CDR3 region: CASSPGGGANTGELFF. In DNA, the CDR3 is TGTGCCAGCAGCCCCGGCGGGGGGGCGAACACCGGGGAGCTGTTTTTT.

This clonotype was seen ten or more times. J is TRBJ2-3 and V is TRBV2; 7 bases line up with TRBD2. Losses at the gene ends were 7 bases for V and 0 bases for J; bases not matched to a gene: 4. Germline V gene lookup returns CDR1 SNHLY and CDR2 FYNNEI. The CDR3 contains 14 residues. CDR3 amino acids: CASIWRGSTDTQYF. As DNA, the CDR3 is TGTGCCAGCATCTGGCGGGGGAGCACAGATACGCAGTATTTT.

The V and J genes are TRBV6-1 and TRBJ2-7; 7 bases are shared with TRBD2. The germline gives CDR1 MNHNS, CDR2 SASEGT. V gave up 11 bases and J gave up 1 base; unmatched junction bases: 8. There are 13 residues in the CDR3. DNA of the CDR3: TGTGCCTCGAAGCCCGGGGGGTCCTACGAGCAGTACTTC. Its protein is CASKPGGSYEQYF.

The chain has TRBV6-5 and TRBJ1-1, with D uncertain. Per the germline V gene, CDR1 is MNHEY and CDR2 is SVGAGI. V lost 0 bases to trimming and J lost 0 bases, with 14 bases between them. The CDR3 spans 17 residues. The CDR3 DNA reads as TGTGCCAGCAGTTACTCCACCGTCGGTGTCATGAACACTGAAGCTTTCTTT. Translating it yields CASSYSTVGVMNTEAFF.

This clonotype was recorded at least ten times. V is TRBV28 and J is TRBJ2-7; D ambiguous. V lost 5 bases, J lost 0 bases, and 14 bases lay in between. The germline V gene has CDR1 MDHEN and CDR2 SYDVKM. The CDR3 totals 15 residues. The CDR3 sequence is CASSLLGPRSYEQYF. The CDR3 DNA follows: TGTGCCAGCAGTCTTTTAGGGCCCCGCTCCTACGAGCAGTACTTC.

The chain uses TRBV27 and TRBJ2-3; 11 nucleotides line up with TRBD2. CDR3 size: 17 residues. CDR1 MNHEY and CDR2 SMNVEV come from the germline V gene (reference sequence). V lost 7 bases to trimming and J lost 3 bases; unmatched junction nucleotides: 12. CDR3 residues: CASTLRGTSGLTDTQYF. The CDR3 DNA reads as TGTGCCAGCACCTTAAGGGGGACTAGCGGCCTTACAGATACGCAGTATTTT.

In this sample, this clonotype turned up a few times. The chain couples TRBV18 to TRBJ1-1; D not resolved. Looked up from germline, CDR1 is KGHSH and CDR2 is LQKENI. This CDR3 comprises 13 residues. Trimming removed 6 bases from V and 6 bases from J, with 14 bases in between. CDR3 coding DNA: TGTGCCAGCTCTATGCGGGGTGGGCCTGAAGCTTTCTTT. Translating it yields CASSMRGGPEAFF.

This chain uses TRBV7-9 with TRBJ2-5; perhaps TRBD1 as D (6 bases). The CDR3 is made up of 15 amino acids. V gave up 4 bases and J gave up 4 bases, with 16 bases separating them. Germline loops: CDR1 SEHNR, CDR2 FQNEAQ (reference sequence). The CDR3, as DNA: TGTGCCAGCAGCTCCTACAGGGCCCCGGGAGAGACCCAGTACTTC. The encoded protein is CASSSYRAPGETQYF.

The rearrangement uses TRBV12-3 or TRBV12-4 and TRBJ2-5; 7 nucleotides match TRBD1. The CDR3 sequence is 15 residues long. V lost 4 bases and J lost 0; bases outside the gene matches: 5. CDR3 region: CASSSGTVHQETQYF. The CDR3 DNA reads as TGTGCCAGCAGTTCTGGGACAGTCCACCAAGAGACCCAGTACTTC.

The J gene is TRBJ1-4, the V gene TRBV20-1, with TRBD1 identical over 7 bases. Germline trimming cut 6 bases from V and 3 bases from J; bases unmatched to any gene: 13. Germline CDR1 DFQATT, CDR2 SNEGSKA (reference sequence). The CDR3 contains 16 residues. The CDR3 region is CSAPDEKGAANEKLFF. In DNA form, the CDR3 reads TGCAGTGCACCGGATGAAAAGGGGGCCGCTAATGAAAAACTGTTTTTT.

This clonotype has a handful of counts. The J gene is TRBJ1-4, the V gene TRBV29-1; maybe TRBD1 (6 bases). The CDR3 sequence is 16 residues long. In germline, CDR1 is SQVTM, CDR2 ANQGSEA. V lost 7 bases to trimming and J lost 0 bases, with 18 bases between them. This chain's CDR3 is CSERARGGATNEKLFF. CDR3 in DNA: TGCAGCGAACGGGCCAGGGGAGGTGCAACTAATGAAAAACTGTTTTTT.

This clonotype was recorded a few times. In DNA form, the CDR3 reads TGTGCCAGCAGTTACTCAATACAGGGGGCGCAGATCACTGAAGCTTTCTTT. It is translated as CASSYSIQGAQITEAFF. V and J are TRBV6-5 and TRBJ1-1, with 9 bases matching TRBD1. V trimming: 0 bases; J trimming: 4 bases; junction bases outside the gene matches: 9. Germline V gene sequence: CDR1 MNHEY, CDR2 SVGAGI. The CDR3 runs to 17 residues.